This paragraph reports one TCR beta chain. Its antigen is undetermined. The entry originates in a study of T cell responses to AZD1222 COVID-19 vaccine. Across the whole study: Second-dose intervals near 4 or 12 weeks were combined.

Study observations and caveats: Repertoires were obtained only post-peak T cell response. Mostly white British, mostly female donors; authors suggested clonal diversity may be underestimated. Nearly half of spike-specific TCRs reportedly target unmutated variant regions.

Data came from immunoSEQ multiplex PCR; TCRdb stores just in-frame clones and leaves some out. The sample lists a few hundred thousand clones; 93% were seen once. The material sequenced was peripheral blood, taken on day 0 of AZD1222 vaccination. The receptor was derived from an adult in good health.

The CDR3 is CSFSRGASYEQYF. The DNA of the CDR3 is TGCAGCTTTTCCCGGGGGGCTTCCTACGAGCAGTACTTC. The J gene is TRBJ2-7, the V gene TRBV29-1, with TRBD2 as a possible D gene (7 bases). V was clipped by 8 bases and J by 1 base, with 15 bases between them. The CDR3 loop spans 13 amino acids. Germline V gives CDR1 SQVTM, CDR2 ANQGSEA.